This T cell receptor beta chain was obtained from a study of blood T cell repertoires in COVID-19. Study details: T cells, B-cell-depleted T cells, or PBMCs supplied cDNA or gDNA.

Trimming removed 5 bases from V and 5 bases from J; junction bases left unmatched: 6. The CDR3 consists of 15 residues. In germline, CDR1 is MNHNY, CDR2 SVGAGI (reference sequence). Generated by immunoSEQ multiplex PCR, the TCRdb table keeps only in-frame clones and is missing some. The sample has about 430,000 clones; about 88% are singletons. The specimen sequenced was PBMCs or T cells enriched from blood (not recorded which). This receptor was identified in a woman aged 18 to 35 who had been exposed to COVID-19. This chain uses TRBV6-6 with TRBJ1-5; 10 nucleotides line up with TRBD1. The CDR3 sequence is CASSLRTGGDQPQHF. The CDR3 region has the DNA TGTGCCAGCAGTCTAAGGACAGGGGGGGATCAGCCCCAGCATTTT.